This T cell receptor beta chain is drawn from a study of cytomegalovirus exposure and HLA in healthy donors. Across the study: From donors who were HLA-typed, an early data release held around 80 million unique TCRs. Genetic ancestry analysis placed more than 80% of the 410 or so donors that were genotyped in the Caucasian-associated cluster.

This clone was found once. The junction departs from germline at one end; a sequencing error may be responsible. 13 Jbeta primers and 60 Vbeta primers were used for the PCR. Sequencing used immunoSEQ multiplex PCR; TCRdb keeps in-frame clones, though not all of them. The table lists roughly 110,000 clones, about 70% of them singletons. The TCR was taken from a boy aged 10-17 years in good health and CMV-seronegative. Sequences were obtained from PBMCs.

The CDR3 is CAGVTRGHTEAFF. The CDR3 bases are TGTGCCGGCGTAACCAGGGGGCACACGGAAGCTTTCTTT. The V gene is TRBV28, the J gene TRBJ1-1, with 8 positions matching TRBD1. Germline-derived CDR1 and CDR2 are MDHEN and SYDVKM. This CDR3 is built from 13 residues. Full variable domain (outside the CDR3, taken from reference TRBV28 and TRBJ1-1): DVKVTQSSRYLVKRTGEKVFLECVQDMDHENMFWYRQDPGLGLRLIYFSYDVKMKEKGDIPEGYSVSREKKERFSLILESASTNQTSMYLCAGVTRGHTEAFFGQGTRLTVV.